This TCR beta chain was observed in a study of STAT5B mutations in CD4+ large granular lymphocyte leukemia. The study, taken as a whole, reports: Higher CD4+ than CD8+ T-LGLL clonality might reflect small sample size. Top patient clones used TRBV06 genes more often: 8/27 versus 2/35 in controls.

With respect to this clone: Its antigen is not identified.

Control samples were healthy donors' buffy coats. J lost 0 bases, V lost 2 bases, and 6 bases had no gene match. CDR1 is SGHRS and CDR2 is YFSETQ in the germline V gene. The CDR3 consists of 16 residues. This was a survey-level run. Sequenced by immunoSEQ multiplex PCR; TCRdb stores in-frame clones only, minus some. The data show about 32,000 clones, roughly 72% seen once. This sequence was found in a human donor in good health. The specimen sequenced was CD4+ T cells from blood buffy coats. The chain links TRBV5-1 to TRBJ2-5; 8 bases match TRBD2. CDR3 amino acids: CASSFMSGGYQETQYF. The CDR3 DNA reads TGCGCCAGCAGCTTTATGAGCGGGGGCTACCAAGAGACCCAGTACTTC.